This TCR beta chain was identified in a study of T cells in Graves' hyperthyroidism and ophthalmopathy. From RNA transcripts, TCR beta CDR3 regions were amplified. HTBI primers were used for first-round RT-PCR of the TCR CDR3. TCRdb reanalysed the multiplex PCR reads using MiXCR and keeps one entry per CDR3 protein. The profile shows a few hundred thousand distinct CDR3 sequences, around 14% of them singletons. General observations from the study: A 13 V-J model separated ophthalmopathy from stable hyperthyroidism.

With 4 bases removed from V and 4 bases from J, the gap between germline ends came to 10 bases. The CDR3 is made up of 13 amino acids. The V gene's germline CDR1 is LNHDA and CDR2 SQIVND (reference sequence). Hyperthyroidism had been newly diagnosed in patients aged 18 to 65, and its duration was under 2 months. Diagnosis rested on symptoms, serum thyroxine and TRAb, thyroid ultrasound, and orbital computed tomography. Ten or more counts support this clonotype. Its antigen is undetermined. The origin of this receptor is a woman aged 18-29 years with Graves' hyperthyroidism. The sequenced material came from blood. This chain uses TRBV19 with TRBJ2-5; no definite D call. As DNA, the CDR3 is TGTGCCAGTAGTACGGTCCTGGGAGAGACCCAGTACTTC. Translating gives CASSTVLGETQYF.